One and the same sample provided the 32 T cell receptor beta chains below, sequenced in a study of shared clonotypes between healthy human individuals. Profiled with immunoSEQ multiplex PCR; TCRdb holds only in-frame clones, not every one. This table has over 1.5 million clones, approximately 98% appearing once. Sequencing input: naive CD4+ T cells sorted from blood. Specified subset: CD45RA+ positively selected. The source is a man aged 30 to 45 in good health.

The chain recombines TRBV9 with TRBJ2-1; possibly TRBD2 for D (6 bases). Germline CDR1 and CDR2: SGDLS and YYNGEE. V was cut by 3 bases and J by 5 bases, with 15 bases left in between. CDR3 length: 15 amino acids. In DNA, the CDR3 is TGTGCCAGCAGCGCCGGTCGGTGGGAGGACAATGAGCAGTTCTTC. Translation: CASSAGRWEDNEQFF.

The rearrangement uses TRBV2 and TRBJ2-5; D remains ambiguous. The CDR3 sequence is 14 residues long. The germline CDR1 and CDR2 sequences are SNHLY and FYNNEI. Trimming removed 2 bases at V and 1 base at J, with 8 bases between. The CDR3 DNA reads TGTGCCAGCAGTGAACGGGCGGCCCAAGAGACCCAGTACTTC. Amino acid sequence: CASSERAAQETQYF.

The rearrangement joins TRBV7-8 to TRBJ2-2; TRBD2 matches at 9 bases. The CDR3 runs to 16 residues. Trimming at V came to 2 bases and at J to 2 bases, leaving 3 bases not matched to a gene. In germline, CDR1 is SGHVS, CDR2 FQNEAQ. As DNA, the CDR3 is TGTGCCAGCAGCTTACAACTAGCGGGTAACACCGGGGAGCTGTTTTTT. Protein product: CASSLQLAGNTGELFF.

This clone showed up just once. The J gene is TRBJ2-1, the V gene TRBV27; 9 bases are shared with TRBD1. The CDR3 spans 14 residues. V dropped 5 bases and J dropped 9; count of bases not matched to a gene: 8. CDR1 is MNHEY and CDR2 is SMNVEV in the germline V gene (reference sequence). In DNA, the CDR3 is TGTGCCAGCAGTCGCGACAGGGGGGTCGGTGAGCAGTTCTTC. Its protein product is CASSRDRGVGEQFF.

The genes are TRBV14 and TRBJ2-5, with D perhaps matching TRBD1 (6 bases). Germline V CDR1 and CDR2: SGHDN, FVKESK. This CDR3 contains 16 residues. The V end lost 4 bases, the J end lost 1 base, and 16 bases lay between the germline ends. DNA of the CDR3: TGTGCCAGCAGCCCCCGACAGGCCTACGTCCAAGAGACCCAGTACTTC. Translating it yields CASSPRQAYVQETQYF.

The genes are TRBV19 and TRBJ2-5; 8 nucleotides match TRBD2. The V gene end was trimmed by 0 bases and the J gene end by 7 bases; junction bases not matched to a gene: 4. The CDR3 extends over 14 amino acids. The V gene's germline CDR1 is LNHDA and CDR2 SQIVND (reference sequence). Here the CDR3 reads CASSIESGGGTQYF. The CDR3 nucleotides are TGTGCCAGTAGTATAGAAAGCGGGGGCGGGACCCAGTACTTC.

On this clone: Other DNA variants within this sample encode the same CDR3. CDR3 in DNA: TGTGCCAGCAGGGACAGGGGAGACGAGCAGTACTTC. It is translated as CASRDRGDEQYF. V gene TRBV2 combines with J gene TRBJ2-7; 9 bases are shared with TRBD1. The CDR3 extends over 12 amino acids. CDR1 and CDR2 from the germline V gene are SNHLY and FYNNEI. V gave up 6 bases and J gave up 5 bases; unmatched junction bases: 2.

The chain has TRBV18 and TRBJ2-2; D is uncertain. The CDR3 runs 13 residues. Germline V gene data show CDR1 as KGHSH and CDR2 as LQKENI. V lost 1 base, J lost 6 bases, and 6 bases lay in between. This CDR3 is CASSPLAAGELFF. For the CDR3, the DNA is TGTGCCAGCTCACCACTAGCAGCCGGGGAGCTGTTTTTT.

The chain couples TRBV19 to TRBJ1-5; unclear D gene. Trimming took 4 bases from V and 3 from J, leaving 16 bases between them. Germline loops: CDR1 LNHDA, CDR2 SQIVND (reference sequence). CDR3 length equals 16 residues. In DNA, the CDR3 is TGTGCCAGTAGTAATAGACACCAGTTGGACAATCAGCCCCAGCATTTT. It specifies CASSNRHQLDNQPQHF.

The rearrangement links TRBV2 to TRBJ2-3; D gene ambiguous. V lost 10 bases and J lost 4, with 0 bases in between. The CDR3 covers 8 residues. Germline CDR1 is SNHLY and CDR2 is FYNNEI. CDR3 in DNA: TGTGCCACAGATACGCAGTATTTT. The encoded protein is CATDTQYF.

CDR3 sequence: CATGTVGETQYF. CDR3 sequence (DNA): TGTGCCACGGGAACCGTGGGAGAGACCCAGTACTTC. The chain carries TRBV10-3 and TRBJ2-5, with TRBD2 as a possible D gene (5 bases). The CDR3 is 12 amino acids. The germline V and J ends were trimmed by 10 bases and 4 bases, with 13 bases remaining between them. The V gene's germline CDR1 is ENHRY and CDR2 SYGVKD.

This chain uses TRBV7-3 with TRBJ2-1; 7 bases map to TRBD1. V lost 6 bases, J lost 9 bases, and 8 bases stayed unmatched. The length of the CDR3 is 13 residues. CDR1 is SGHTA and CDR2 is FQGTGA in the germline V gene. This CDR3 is CASRSGDSFEQFF. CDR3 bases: TGTGCCAGCAGATCAGGGGACAGCTTTGAGCAGTTCTTC.

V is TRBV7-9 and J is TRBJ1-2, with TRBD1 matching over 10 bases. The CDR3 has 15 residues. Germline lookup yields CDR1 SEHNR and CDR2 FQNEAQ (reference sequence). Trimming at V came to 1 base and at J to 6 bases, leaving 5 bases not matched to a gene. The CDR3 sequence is CASSLEGGTGDGYTF. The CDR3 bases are TGTGCCAGCAGCTTAGAAGGGGGGACAGGGGATGGCTACACCTTC.

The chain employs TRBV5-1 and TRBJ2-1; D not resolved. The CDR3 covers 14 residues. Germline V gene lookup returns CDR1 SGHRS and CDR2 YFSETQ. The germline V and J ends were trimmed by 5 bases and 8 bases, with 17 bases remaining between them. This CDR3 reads CASRPHTNSDEQFF. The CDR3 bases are TGCGCCAGCAGACCGCACACTAATTCCGATGAGCAGTTCTTC.

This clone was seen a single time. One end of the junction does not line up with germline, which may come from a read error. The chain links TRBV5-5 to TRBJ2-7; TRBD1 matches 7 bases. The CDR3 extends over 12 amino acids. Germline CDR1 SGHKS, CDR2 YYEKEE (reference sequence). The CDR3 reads CASSTTGSRDDF. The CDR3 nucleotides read TGTGCCAGCAGCACGACAGGGTCGAGAGATGACTTC.

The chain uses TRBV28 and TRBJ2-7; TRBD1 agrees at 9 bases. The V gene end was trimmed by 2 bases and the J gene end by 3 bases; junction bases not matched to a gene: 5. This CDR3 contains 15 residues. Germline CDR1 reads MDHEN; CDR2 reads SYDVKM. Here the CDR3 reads CASSLGTGIYYEQYF. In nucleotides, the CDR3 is TGTGCCAGCAGTTTAGGGACAGGGATATACTACGAGCAGTACTTC. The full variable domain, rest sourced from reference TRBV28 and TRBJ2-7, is DVKVTQSSRYLVKRTGEKVFLECVQDMDHENMFWYRQDPGLGLRLIYFSYDVKMKEKGDIPEGYSVSREKKERFSLILESASTNQTSMYLCASSLGTGIYYEQYFGPGTRLTVT.

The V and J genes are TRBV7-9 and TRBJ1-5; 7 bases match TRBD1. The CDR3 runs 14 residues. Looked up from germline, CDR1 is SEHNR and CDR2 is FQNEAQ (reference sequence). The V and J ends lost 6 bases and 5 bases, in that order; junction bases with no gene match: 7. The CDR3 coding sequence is TGTGCCAGCAGTCGACAGGGCTCATATCAGCCCCAGCATTTT. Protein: CASSRQGSYQPQHF.

The DNA for the CDR3 is TGTGCCAGCAGCGCCCGGACAGTCACCGGCAATCAGCCCCAGCATTTT. It encodes CASSARTVTGNQPQHF. The gene calls are TRBV5-5 and TRBJ1-5; a weak D match, TRBD1 (6 bases). Trimming pared 4 bases from V and 2 bases from J, leaving 16 bases between. Germline-derived CDR1 and CDR2 are SGHKS and YYEKEE (reference sequence). CDR3 length: 16 amino acids. Full variable domain (rest looked up from reference TRBV5-5 and TRBJ1-5): DAGVTQSPTHLIKTRGQQVTLRCSPISGHKSVSWYQQVLGQGPQFIFQYYEKEERGRGNFPDRFSARQFPNYSSELNVNALLLGDSALYLCASSARTVTGNQPQHFGDGTRLSIL.

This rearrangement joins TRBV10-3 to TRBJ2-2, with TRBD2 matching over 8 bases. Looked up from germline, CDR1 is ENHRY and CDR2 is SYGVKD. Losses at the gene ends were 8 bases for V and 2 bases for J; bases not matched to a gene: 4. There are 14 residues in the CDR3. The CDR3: CAIAGGANTGELFF. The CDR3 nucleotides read TGTGCCATCGCCGGGGGGGCAAACACCGGGGAGCTGTTTTTT.

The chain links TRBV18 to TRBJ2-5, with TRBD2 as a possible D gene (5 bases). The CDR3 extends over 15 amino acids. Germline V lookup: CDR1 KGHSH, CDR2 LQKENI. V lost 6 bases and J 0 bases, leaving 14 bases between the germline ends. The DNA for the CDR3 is TGTGCCAGCTCCCCTCGGGATGGCCACCAAGAGACCCAGTACTTC. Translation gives CASSPRDGHQETQYF.

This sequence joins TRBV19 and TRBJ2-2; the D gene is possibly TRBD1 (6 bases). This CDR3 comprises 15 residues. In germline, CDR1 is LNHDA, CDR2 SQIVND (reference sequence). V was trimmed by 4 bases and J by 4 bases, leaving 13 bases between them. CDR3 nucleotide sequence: TGTGCCAGTAGTACCCAGGGGACCTTCACCGGGGAGCTGTTTTTT. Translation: CASSTQGTFTGELFF. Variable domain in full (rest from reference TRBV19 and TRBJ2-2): DGGITQSPKYLFRKEGQNVTLSCEQNLNHDAMYWYRQDPGQGLRLIYYSQIVNDFQKGDIAEGYSVSREKKESFPLTVTSAQKNPTAFYLCASSTQGTFTGELFFGEGSRLTVL.

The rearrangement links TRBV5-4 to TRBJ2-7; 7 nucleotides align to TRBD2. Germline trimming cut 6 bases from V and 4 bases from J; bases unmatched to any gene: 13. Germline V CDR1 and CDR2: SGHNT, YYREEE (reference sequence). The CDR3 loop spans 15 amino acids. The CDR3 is CASTHRRGEGYEQYF. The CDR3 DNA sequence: TGTGCCAGCACCCACCGACGGGGGGAGGGTTACGAGCAGTACTTC.

CDR3 sequence: CASSRRWGDGTEAFF. CDR3 DNA sequence: TGTGCCAGCAGCCGAAGGTGGGGGGATGGGACTGAAGCTTTCTTT. The chain carries TRBV11-1 and TRBJ1-1; D may be TRBD1 (5 bases). The CDR3 is 15 amino acids. The V end was cut by 5 bases, the J end by 5 bases, with 18 bases between. Germline CDR1 and CDR2: SGHAT and FQDESV (reference sequence).

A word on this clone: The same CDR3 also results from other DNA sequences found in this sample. The CDR3 DNA reads TGTGCCAGCTCACCACTGGGACAGCTGAACACTGAAGCTTTCTTT. Translating gives CASSPLGQLNTEAFF. The chain joins TRBV18 to TRBJ1-1; 7 nucleotides line up with TRBD1. V lost 1 base, J lost 0 bases, and 2 bases stayed unmatched. The CDR3 is made up of 15 amino acids. Germline CDR1 and CDR2: KGHSH and LQKENI.

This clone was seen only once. DNA of the CDR3: TGTGCCAGCAGCTTCGGGAATTATGAAAAACTGTTTTTT. Its protein product is CASSFGNYEKLFF. The chain joins TRBV7-9 to TRBJ1-4; D is uncertain. Trimming pared 3 bases from V and 6 bases from J, leaving 8 bases between. CDR1 is SEHNR and CDR2 is FQNEAQ in the germline V gene (reference sequence). CDR3 size: 13 residues.

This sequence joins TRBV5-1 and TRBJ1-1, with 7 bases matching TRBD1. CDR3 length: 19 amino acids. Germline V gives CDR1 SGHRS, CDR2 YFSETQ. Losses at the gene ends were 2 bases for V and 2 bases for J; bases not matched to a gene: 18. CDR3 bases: TGCGCCAGCAGCTTCCGACAGGGTAGGGGTTACTTGGTTAACACTGAAGCTTTCTTT. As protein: CASSFRQGRGYLVNTEAFF.

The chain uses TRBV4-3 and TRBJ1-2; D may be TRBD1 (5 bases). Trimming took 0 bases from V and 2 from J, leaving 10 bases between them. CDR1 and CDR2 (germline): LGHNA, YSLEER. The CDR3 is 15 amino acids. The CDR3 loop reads CASSQDLDSNYGYTF. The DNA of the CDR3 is TGCGCCAGCAGCCAAGATCTTGACAGCAACTATGGCTACACCTTC.

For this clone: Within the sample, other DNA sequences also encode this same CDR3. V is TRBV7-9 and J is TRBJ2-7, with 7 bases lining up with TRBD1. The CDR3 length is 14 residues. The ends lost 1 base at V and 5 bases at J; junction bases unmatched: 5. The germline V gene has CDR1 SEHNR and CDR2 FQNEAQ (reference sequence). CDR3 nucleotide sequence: TGTGCCAGCAGCTTAGACAGGGGCCGGGACGAGCAGTACTTC. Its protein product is CASSLDRGRDEQYF.

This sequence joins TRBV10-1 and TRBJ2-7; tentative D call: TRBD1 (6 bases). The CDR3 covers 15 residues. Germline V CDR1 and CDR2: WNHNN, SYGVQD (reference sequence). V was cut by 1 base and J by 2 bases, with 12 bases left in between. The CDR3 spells CASSEYRTVPYEQYF. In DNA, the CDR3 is TGCGCCAGCAGTGAGTACCGGACAGTTCCCTACGAGCAGTACTTC.

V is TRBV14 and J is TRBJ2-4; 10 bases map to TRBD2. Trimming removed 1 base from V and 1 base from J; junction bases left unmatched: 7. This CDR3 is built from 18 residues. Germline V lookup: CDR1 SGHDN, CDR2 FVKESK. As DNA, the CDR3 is TGTGCCAGCAGCCAAGGGCTAGCGGGAGCCTTTGCCAAAAACATTCAGTACTTC. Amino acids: CASSQGLAGAFAKNIQYF.

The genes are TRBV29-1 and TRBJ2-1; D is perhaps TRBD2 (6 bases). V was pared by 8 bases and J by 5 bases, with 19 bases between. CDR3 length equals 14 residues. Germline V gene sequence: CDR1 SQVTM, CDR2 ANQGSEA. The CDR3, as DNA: TGCAGCTTGGAGCGGGTCTATGCGGACAATGAGCAGTTCTTC. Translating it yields CSLERVYADNEQFF.

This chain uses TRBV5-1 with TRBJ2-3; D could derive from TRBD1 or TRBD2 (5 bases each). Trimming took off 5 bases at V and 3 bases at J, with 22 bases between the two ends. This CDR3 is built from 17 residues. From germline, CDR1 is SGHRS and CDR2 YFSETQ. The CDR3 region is CASSQTPAGAVTDTQYF. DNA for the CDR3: TGCGCCAGCAGTCAAACCCCGGCCGGGGCGGTTACAGATACGCAGTATTTT.